The sequence of this TCR beta chain was determined in a study of cytomegalovirus exposure and HLA in healthy donors. Regarding the study as a whole: Earlier analysis looked at TCR beta V segments, and most were productive about 87% or about 30% of the time. As immune exposure information, only CMV serostatus was available.

A note on this clone: What it recognizes is unknown.

The study ran its PCR with 60 Vbeta and 13 Jbeta primers. TCRdb keeps only in-frame clones here, not all; method: immunoSEQ multiplex PCR. This sample carries about 210,000 clones, with roughly 0.98% going to the ten biggest clones. In germline, CDR1 is SGDLS, CDR2 YYNGEE. The CDR3 sequence is 16 residues long. Between the trimmed V and J ends, which lost 0 bases and 5 bases, there was a span of 14 bases. This sequence originates from a woman under 40 in good health and CMV-seropositive. The rearrangement joins TRBV9 to TRBJ2-2, with D perhaps TRBD2 (6 bases). Input material: PBMCs. The CDR3 DNA reads as TGTGCCAGCAGCGTAGGAACGGGGGTGCTAACCGGGGAGCTGTTTTTT. As protein: CASSVGTGVLTGELFF.